This T cell receptor beta chain emerged from a study of blood T cell repertoires in COVID-19. In the study overall: Italy, Spain and the United States were the sources of the convalescent and acute COVID-19 samples.

All enrollees were roughly 18 to 95 years old and from about 24 US areas. Categorization into cohorts depended on clinical history that participants reported. Here immunoSEQ multiplex PCR was the method, and the copy in TCRdb shows in-frame clones only, minus some. The sample yields roughly 150,000 clones, less than 85% seen once. The receptor's source is a man aged 55-75 years who had recovered from COVID-19. The specimen sequenced was PBMCs or T cells enriched from blood (not recorded which).

The CDR3 bases are TGCAGCGTTGAAATCGGGGGTAGCTCCTACAATGAGCAGTTCTTC. Translation: CSVEIGGSSYNEQFF. The V gene is TRBV29-1, the J gene TRBJ2-1; D is possibly TRBD2 (6 bases). The V gene's germline CDR1 is SQVTM and CDR2 ANQGSEA. The V end lost 2 bases, the J end lost 0 bases, and 11 bases lay between the germline ends. The CDR3 has 15 residues.